Listed here are 18 T cell receptor beta chains from one sample, sequenced in a study of identical twins. TCRdb processed the 5' RACE reads anew with MiXCR; each CDR3 protein has one entry. The sample consists of approximately 260,000 distinct CDR3 sequences, over 13% of them appearing once. Sample: memory (CD45RO+) T cells sorted from blood. These receptors were obtained from a woman between 18 and 29 years old in good health.

Ten or more counts support this clonotype. J is TRBJ1-1 and V is TRBV5-1; D ambiguous. CDR3 length: 13 amino acids. V was cut by 3 bases and J by 0 bases, with 6 bases left in between. Germline V CDR1 and CDR2: SGHRS, YFSETQ. DNA for the CDR3: TGCGCCAGCAGCTCCCCAATGAACACTGAAGCTTTCTTT. Amino acid sequence: CASSSPMNTEAFF.

This clonotype came up a few times. The genes are TRBV20-1 and TRBJ2-1; tentative D call: TRBD1 (5 bases). Per germline, CDR1 DFQATT and CDR2 SNEGSKA (reference sequence). The V end was cut by 3 bases, the J end by 4 bases, with 16 bases between. CDR3 size: 15 residues. DNA for the CDR3: TGCAGTGCTAGGGCCTCGGGCCAGGGATACAATGAGCAGTTCTTC. It is translated as CSARASGQGYNEQFF.

The V call is TRBV2, the J call TRBJ2-7, with unresolved D. Germline values: CDR1 SNHLY, CDR2 FYNNEI. This CDR3 has 11 amino acids. V shed 6 bases and J shed 5 bases, with 8 bases lying between them. The CDR3 is CASSGLDEQYF. CDR3 sequence (DNA): TGTGCCAGCAGCGGGCTCGACGAGCAGTACTTC.

CDR3 sequence: CSASWAGQGAAETQYF. For the CDR3, the DNA is TGCAGTGCTAGCTGGGCGGGACAGGGGGCTGCAGAGACCCAGTACTTC. The chain joins TRBV20-1 to TRBJ2-5; 12 positions match TRBD1. CDR1 is DFQATT, CDR2 SNEGSKA, per germline (reference sequence). V was pared by 3 bases and J by 4 bases, with 9 bases of the junction left unmatched. This CDR3 has 16 amino acids.

This clonotype has only a few counts. The rearrangement uses TRBV6-2 or TRBV6-3 and TRBJ2-3; D is unresolved. V gave up 0 bases and J gave up 6 bases, with 13 bases separating them. The germline CDR1 and CDR2 sequences are MNHEY and SVGEGT. The CDR3 length is 15 residues. The CDR3 DNA reads TGTGCCAGCAGTTACTCCGCCCGGAGTGGGGATACGCAGTATTTT. This sequence encodes CASSYSARSGDTQYF.

This clonotype was detected a few times. The rearrangement joins TRBV20-1 to TRBJ2-7; TRBD2 might be the D (5 bases). The CDR3 length is 14 residues. Germline CDR1 DFQATT, CDR2 SNEGSKA (reference sequence). Trimming cost V 1 base and J 3 bases, with 13 bases left between them. This CDR3 reads CSARGGQSFYEQYF. The DNA of the CDR3 is TGCAGTGCTAGAGGCGGGCAGAGTTTCTACGAGCAGTACTTC.

This rearrangement joins TRBV5-1 to TRBJ2-5; 8 bases align to TRBD2. Trimming took 5 bases from V and 0 from J; bases not matched to a gene: 6. Germline V lookup: CDR1 SGHRS, CDR2 YFSETQ. The CDR3 covers 15 residues. CDR3 protein: CASRFSGGNQETQYF. The CDR3 DNA sequence: TGCGCCAGCAGGTTCAGCGGGGGAAACCAAGAGACCCAGTACTTC. Full variable domain (remainder filled in from reference TRBV5-1 and TRBJ2-5): KAGVTQTPRYLIKTRGQQVTLSCSPISGHRSVSWYQQTPGQGLQFLFEYFSETQRNKGNFPGRFSGRQFSNSRSEMNVSTLELGDSALYLCASRFSGGNQETQYFGPGTRLLVL.

This clonotype was detected only a few times. This chain connects TRBV2 to TRBJ2-3, with TRBD2 identical over 7 bases. The V gene end was trimmed by 6 bases and the J gene end by 1 base; junction bases not matched to a gene: 4. This CDR3 spans 14 amino acids. Germline lookup yields CDR1 SNHLY and CDR2 FYNNEI. The DNA of the CDR3 is TGTGCCAGCAGAGTAAGCGGGGGCACAGATACGCAGTATTTT. As protein: CASRVSGGTDTQYF.

This clonotype was observed at least ten times. The V and J genes are TRBV5-6 and TRBJ2-3; 10 nucleotides line up with TRBD2. With 0 bases clipped from V and 4 bases from J, the junction kept 5 bases outside the gene matches. The CDR3 sequence is 16 residues long. Germline V gene sequence: CDR1 SGHDT, CDR2 YYEEEE. The CDR3 region is CASSLALSGGADTQYF. CDR3 DNA: TGTGCCAGCAGCTTGGCCCTGAGCGGGGGGGCAGATACGCAGTATTTT.

This clonotype was counted many times. This chain connects TRBV29-1 to TRBJ2-7, with D perhaps being TRBD1 or TRBD2 (5 bases each). Trimming stripped 4 bases from V and 2 bases from J, with 21 bases between. The CDR3 length is 16 residues. Germline-derived CDR1 and CDR2 are SQVTM and ANQGSEA. Here the CDR3 DNA reads TGCAGCGTTGTGGGAAGAGAGGGGACGGTGACCTACGAGCAGTACTTC. Its translation: CSVVGREGTVTYEQYF.

J is TRBJ2-3 and V is TRBV7-9; D might be TRBD1 (5 bases). The CDR3 has 15 amino acids. Per the germline V gene, CDR1 is SEHNR and CDR2 is FQNEAQ (reference sequence). V was cut by 7 bases and J by 0 bases, with 14 bases left in between. The CDR3 here is CASTKLGASTDTQYF. The CDR3 DNA reads TGTGCCAGCACCAAACTTGGGGCGAGCACAGATACGCAGTATTTT.

The V gene is TRBV15, the J gene TRBJ1-4; no clear D gene. Germline lookup yields CDR1 LNHNV and CDR2 YYDKDF (reference sequence). The CDR3 consists of 18 residues. Trimming removed 0 bases at V and 1 base at J, with 15 bases between. The CDR3, as DNA: TGTGCCACCAGCAGAGATAGCTTGACACCAAGAACTAATGAAAAACTGTTTTTT. Its translation is CATSRDSLTPRTNEKLFF.

This clonotype has a handful of counts. V is TRBV29-1 and J is TRBJ1-2; TRBD1 matches at 10 bases. CDR3 length: 13 residues. V gave up 7 bases and J gave up 3 bases; unmatched junction bases: 5. Germline-derived CDR1 and CDR2 are SQVTM and ANQGSEA. The CDR3 DNA reads TGCAGCGGATCGACAGGGGGCGACTATGGCTACACCTTC. The encoded protein is CSGSTGGDYGYTF.

The rearrangement links TRBV20-1 to TRBJ2-1; TRBD1 might be the D (6 bases). The germline V gene has CDR1 DFQATT and CDR2 SNEGSKA (reference sequence). The CDR3 is 15 residues long. Between the trimmed V and J ends, which lost 5 bases and 4 bases, there was a span of 18 bases. The CDR3 DNA reads TGCAGTGCTTGGGGGCCTCCTTCTCAATACAATGAGCAGTTCTTC. The encoded protein is CSAWGPPSQYNEQFF.

This clonotype came up a few times. This chain links TRBV3-1 with TRBJ2-1; no firm D call. The germline gives CDR1 LGHDT, CDR2 YNNKEL (reference sequence). The CDR3 contains 16 residues. V shed 1 base and J shed 9 bases, with 19 bases lying between them. The CDR3 sequence is CASSQGALPGWGEQFF. For the CDR3, the DNA is TGTGCCAGCAGCCAAGGGGCCCTTCCCGGGTGGGGTGAGCAGTTCTTC.

The chain couples TRBV25-1 to TRBJ2-2, with D uncertain. Trimming stripped 4 bases from V and 5 bases from J, with 11 bases between. The CDR3 extends over 14 amino acids. Germline CDR1 is MGHDK and CDR2 is SYGVNS. CDR3 in amino acids: CASSGQDGTGELFF. CDR3 nucleotide sequence: TGTGCCAGCAGTGGCCAGGACGGTACCGGGGAGCTGTTTTTT.

This clonotype has only a few counts. The rearrangement uses TRBV2 and TRBJ2-7; D uncertain. Germline CDR1 reads SNHLY; CDR2 reads FYNNEI. The CDR3 has 11 residues. V was cut by 3 bases and J by 10 bases, with 10 bases left in between. CDR3 sequence: CASSDRQVQYF. The CDR3 DNA reads TGTGCCAGCAGTGATAGGCAGGTCCAGTACTTC.

In this sample, this clonotype turned up a few times. The chain is built from TRBV10-2 and TRBJ2-1; TRBD1 agrees at 10 bases. After removal of 6 bases from V and 7 bases from J, the junction contained 12 bases not matched to a gene. Germline lookup yields CDR1 WSHSY and CDR2 SAAADI. The CDR3 consists of 16 residues. CDR3 nucleotides: TGCGCCAGCAGGGGGACAGGGGAGAACGGGGGGAATGAGCAGTTCTTC. Amino acid sequence: CASRGTGENGGNEQFF.